The TCR beta chain under discussion was sequenced for a study of identical twins. Everyone who gave samples was a healthy Caucasian. TCRdb reanalysed the 5' RACE reads using MiXCR and keeps one entry per CDR3 protein. The table includes just over 500,000 distinct CDR3 sequences, less than 25% detected once. These data also formed part of another study, on T cells expressing NK-cell markers.

Input material: CD4+ T cells sorted from blood. This receptor was identified in a woman between 18 and 30 years old in good health.

CDR3 region: CASGQGAYTEAFF. The CDR3 nucleotides read TGCGCCAGCGGACAGGGGGCGTACACTGAAGCTTTCTTT. The chain joins TRBV5-1 to TRBJ1-1; 11 positions match TRBD1. The J segment lost 3 bases and the V segment lost 7 bases, leaving 2 bases of the junction unmatched. Per the germline V gene, CDR1 is SGHRS and CDR2 is YFSETQ. This CDR3 contains 13 residues.